This TCR beta chain derives from a study of regulatory T cells in long-lasting Graves disease. This clonotype was picked up many times. With 2 bases removed from V and 3 bases from J, the gap between germline ends came to 7 bases. This CDR3 has 13 amino acids. The germline CDR1 and CDR2 sequences are SGHRS and YFSETQ. Researchers made TCR beta libraries by using iRepertoire HTBI primers and running Arm-PCR on CDR3 regions. TCRdb reprocessed the multiplex PCR reads with MiXCR, giving one entry per CDR3 protein. The table lists hundreds of thousands of distinct CDR3 sequences, 16% of them singletons. As for time point: newly diagnosed GD, antithyroid drugs for less than 3 months. Preparation of the TCR library used RNA extracted from PBMCs. The same specimen was also included in a second study, on T cells in Graves' hyperthyroidism and ophthalmopathy.

The receptor comes from a man aged 35 to 55 with Graves disease. The specimen was peripheral blood mononuclear cells (PBMCs), collected at new diagnosis, from a patient treated with antithyroid drugs. This chain joins TRBV5-1 and TRBJ2-3; D may correspond to TRBD1 or TRBD2 (5 bases each). The DNA for the CDR3 is TGCGCCAGCAGCTTCTGGGGGACAGATACGCAGTATTTT. This sequence encodes CASSFWGTDTQYF. The variable domain in full, with the rest retrieved from reference TRBV5-1 and TRBJ2-3, is KAGVTQTPRYLIKTRGQQVTLSCSPISGHRSVSWYQQTPGQGLQFLFEYFSETQRNKGNFPGRFSGRQFSNSRSEMNVSTLELGDSALYLCASSFWGTDTQYFGPGTRLTVL.